A single sample is the source of the 12 T cell receptor beta chains below, sequenced in a study of blood T cell repertoires in COVID-19. Repertoires were generated with immunoSEQ multiplex PCR, while TCRdb's copy carries only in-frame clones and drops some. The sample lists 120,000 to 150,000 clones; around 87% were seen once. The sequenced sample consisted of PBMCs or T cells enriched from blood (not recorded which). The receptors here all came from a woman between 25 and 40 years old with acute COVID-19.

V and J are TRBV5-6 and TRBJ1-2, with D perhaps matching TRBD1 (5 bases). This CDR3 comprises 13 residues. V was trimmed by 0 bases and J by 6 bases, leaving 9 bases between them. In germline, CDR1 is SGHDT, CDR2 YYEEEE. The DNA for the CDR3 is TGTGCCAGCAGCTTGGCCTGGGGGGATGGCTACACCTTC. Translation: CASSLAWGDGYTF.

The rearrangement uses TRBV24-1 and TRBJ1-3; 7 bases agree with TRBD1. The V gene's germline CDR1 is KGHDR and CDR2 SFDVKD. The CDR3 has 16 residues. V was clipped by 3 bases and J by 2 bases; unmatched bases: 6. The CDR3 sequence: CATSDPGTDTGNTIYF. DNA for the CDR3: TGTGCCACCAGTGATCCAGGGACAGATACTGGAAACACCATATATTTT.

The V gene is TRBV19, the J gene TRBJ1-1, with 7 bases that match TRBD1. Germline loops: CDR1 LNHDA, CDR2 SQIVND (reference sequence). Trimming removed 6 bases from V and 6 bases from J; junction bases left unmatched: 4. This CDR3 is built from 12 residues. The CDR3 DNA reads as TGTGCCAGTAGAAAGGGGGCACCTGAAGCTTTCTTT. Amino acids: CASRKGAPEAFF.

The chain joins TRBV20-1 to TRBJ1-1; D perhaps matches TRBD1 (5 bases). Trimming shortened V by 3 bases and J by 0 bases, and 8 bases separated the two germline ends. This CDR3 region has 13 residues. The germline V gene has CDR1 DFQATT and CDR2 SNEGSKA (reference sequence). The CDR3 spells CSASNRLNTEAFF. In DNA form, the CDR3 reads TGCAGTGCTAGTAACAGGTTGAACACTGAAGCTTTCTTT.

In this sample, this clone turned up a few times. The rearrangement joins TRBV19 to TRBJ2-7; 9 nucleotides match TRBD1. This CDR3 region has 15 residues. J gave up 7 bases and V 0 bases, and 7 bases lay outside the gene matches. CDR1 and CDR2 (germline): LNHDA, SQIVND (reference sequence). The CDR3: CASSIDYTGGEEQYF. CDR3 DNA: TGTGCCAGTAGTATAGATTACACAGGGGGCGAGGAGCAGTACTTC.

This sequence joins TRBV9 and TRBJ2-5, with 8 bases aligning to TRBD1. Per germline, CDR1 SGDLS and CDR2 YYNGEE. The CDR3 length is 14 residues. With V trimmed by 3 bases and J by 2 bases, 3 bases remained unmatched. The CDR3 coding sequence is TGTGCCAGCAGCGGAGGACAGGGACAAGAGACCCAGTACTTC. It is translated as CASSGGQGQETQYF.

V gene TRBV11-2 combines with J gene TRBJ2-1, with 10 bases identical to TRBD2. Trimming cost V 1 base and J 6 bases; bases outside gene matches: 6. Germline V gene data show CDR1 as SGHAT and CDR2 as FQNNGV. The CDR3 consists of 16 residues. The CDR3 protein is CASSLVGTSASNEQFF. The CDR3 coding sequence is TGTGCCAGCAGCTTAGTCGGGACTAGCGCCTCCAATGAGCAGTTCTTC.

The genes are TRBV19 and TRBJ1-5; the D gene is possibly TRBD1 (5 bases). This CDR3 contains 15 residues. CDR1 and CDR2 (germline): LNHDA, SQIVND (reference sequence). Trimming stripped 2 bases from V and 2 bases from J, with 10 bases between. The CDR3 here is CASSIFREGNQPQHF. The CDR3 DNA reads TGTGCCAGTAGTATATTCAGGGAGGGCAATCAGCCCCAGCATTTT. The complete variable domain, with remaining parts taken from reference TRBV19 and TRBJ1-5, reads DGGITQSPKYLFRKEGQNVTLSCEQNLNHDAMYWYRQDPGQGLRLIYYSQIVNDFQKGDIAEGYSVSREKKESFPLTVTSAQKNPTAFYLCASSIFREGNQPQHFGDGTRLSIL.

This clone turned up a few times. The J gene is TRBJ2-2, the V gene TRBV6-5; D gene ambiguous. CDR1 is MNHEY, CDR2 SVGAGI, per germline. V gave up 4 bases and J gave up 8 bases, with 5 bases separating them. This CDR3 is built from 11 residues. CDR3 sequence reads: CASSLLGELFF. In DNA, the CDR3 is TGTGCCAGCAGTTTATTGGGGGAGCTGTTTTTT.

The chain recombines TRBV30 with TRBJ1-3; D remains unclear. The CDR3 has 14 amino acids. Per the germline V gene, CDR1 is GTSNPN and CDR2 is SVGIG (reference sequence). Trimming removed 2 bases at V and 0 bases at J, with 8 bases between. CDR3 loop: CAWSYASSGNTIYF. DNA of the CDR3: TGTGCCTGGAGTTATGCGAGCTCTGGAAACACCATATATTTT.

The chain is built from TRBV28 and TRBJ2-7; TRBD1 is a possible D gene (6 bases). The CDR3 has 16 residues. CDR1 is MDHEN, CDR2 SYDVKM, per germline. V was shortened by 5 bases and J by 0 bases, with 17 bases between the two germline ends. Here the CDR3 reads CASSPAASTGSYEQYF. In nucleotides, the CDR3 is TGTGCCAGCAGTCCCGCCGCGTCGACAGGCTCCTACGAGCAGTACTTC.

The chain carries TRBV5-4 and TRBJ2-5; D is unresolved. Looked up from germline, CDR1 is SGHNT and CDR2 is YYREEE (reference sequence). The V and J ends lost 4 bases and 7 bases respectively, with 11 bases between them. This CDR3 region has 12 residues. The CDR3 is CASSGTRGTQYF. The CDR3 bases are TGTGCCAGCAGCGGTACTCGAGGGACCCAGTACTTC.